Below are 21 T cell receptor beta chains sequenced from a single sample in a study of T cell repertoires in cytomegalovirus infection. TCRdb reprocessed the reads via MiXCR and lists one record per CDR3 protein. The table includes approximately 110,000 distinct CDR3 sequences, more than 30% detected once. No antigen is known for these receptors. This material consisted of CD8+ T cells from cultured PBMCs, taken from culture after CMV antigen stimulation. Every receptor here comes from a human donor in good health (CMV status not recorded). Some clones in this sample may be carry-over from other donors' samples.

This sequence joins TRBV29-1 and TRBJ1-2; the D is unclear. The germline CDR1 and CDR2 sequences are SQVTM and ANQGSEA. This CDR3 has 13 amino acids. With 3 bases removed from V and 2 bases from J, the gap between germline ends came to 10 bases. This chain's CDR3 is CSVDLGGNYGYTF. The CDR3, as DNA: TGCAGCGTTGACCTCGGCGGAAACTATGGCTACACCTTC.

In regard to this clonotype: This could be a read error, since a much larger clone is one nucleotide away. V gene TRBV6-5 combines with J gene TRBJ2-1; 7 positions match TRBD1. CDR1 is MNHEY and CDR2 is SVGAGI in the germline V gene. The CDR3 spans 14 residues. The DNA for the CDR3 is TGTGCCAGCATTTACTTACAGGGGTTCAATGAGCAGTTCTTC. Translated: CASIYLQGFNEQFF.

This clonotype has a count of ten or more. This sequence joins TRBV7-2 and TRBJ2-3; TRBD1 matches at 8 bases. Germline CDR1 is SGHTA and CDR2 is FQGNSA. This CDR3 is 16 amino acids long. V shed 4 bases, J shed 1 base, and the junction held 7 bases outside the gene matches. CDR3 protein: CASSSRETGGTDTQYF. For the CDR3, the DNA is TGTGCCAGCAGCTCTAGGGAGACAGGGGGCACAGATACGCAGTATTTT.

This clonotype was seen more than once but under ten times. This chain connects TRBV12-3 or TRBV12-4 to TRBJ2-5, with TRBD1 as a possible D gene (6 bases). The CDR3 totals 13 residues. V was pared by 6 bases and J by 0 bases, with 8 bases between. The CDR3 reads CASRSGDQETQYF. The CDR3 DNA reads TGTGCCAGCAGATCAGGGGACCAAGAGACCCAGTACTTC.

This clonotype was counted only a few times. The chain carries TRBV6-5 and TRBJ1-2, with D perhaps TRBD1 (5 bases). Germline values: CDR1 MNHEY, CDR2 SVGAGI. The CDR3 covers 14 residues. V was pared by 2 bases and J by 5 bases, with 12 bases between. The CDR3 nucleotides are TGTGCCAGCAGTTACGACAGCCTAGGTTATGGCTACACCTTC. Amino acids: CASSYDSLGYGYTF.

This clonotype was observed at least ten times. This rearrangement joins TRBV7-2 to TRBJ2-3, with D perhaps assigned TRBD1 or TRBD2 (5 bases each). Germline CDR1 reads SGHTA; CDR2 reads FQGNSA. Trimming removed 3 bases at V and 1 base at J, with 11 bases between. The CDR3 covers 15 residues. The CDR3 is CASSFRDGGTDTQYF. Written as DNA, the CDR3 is TGTGCCAGCAGCTTCCGGGACGGAGGCACAGATACGCAGTATTTT.

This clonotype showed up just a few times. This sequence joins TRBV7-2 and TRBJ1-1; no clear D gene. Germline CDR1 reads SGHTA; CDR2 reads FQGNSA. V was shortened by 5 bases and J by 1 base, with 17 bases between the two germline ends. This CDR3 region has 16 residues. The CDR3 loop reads CASSRPGAEQNTEAFF. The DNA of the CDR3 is TGTGCCAGCAGCCGACCTGGAGCAGAACAGAACACTGAAGCTTTCTTT.

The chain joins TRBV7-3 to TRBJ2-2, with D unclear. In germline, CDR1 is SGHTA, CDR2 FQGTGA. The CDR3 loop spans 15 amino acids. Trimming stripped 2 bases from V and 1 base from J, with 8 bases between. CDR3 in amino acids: CASSLASLNTGELFF. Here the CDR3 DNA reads TGTGCCAGCAGCTTAGCTTCCCTGAACACCGGGGAGCTGTTTTTT.

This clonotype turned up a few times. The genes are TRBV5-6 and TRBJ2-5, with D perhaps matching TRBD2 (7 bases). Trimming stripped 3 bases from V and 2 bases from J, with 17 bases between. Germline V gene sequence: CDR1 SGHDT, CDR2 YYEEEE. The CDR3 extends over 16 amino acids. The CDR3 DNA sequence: TGTGCCAGCAGCTCTGCCGGGGGGCAGGGGCAAGAGACCCAGTACTTC. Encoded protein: CASSSAGGQGQETQYF.

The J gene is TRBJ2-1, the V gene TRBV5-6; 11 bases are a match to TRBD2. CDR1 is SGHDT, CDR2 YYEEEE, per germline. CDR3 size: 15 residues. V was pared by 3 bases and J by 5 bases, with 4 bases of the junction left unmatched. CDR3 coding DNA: TGTGCCAGCAGCTGGGTAGCGGGGGGGAACAATGAGCAGTTCTTC. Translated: CASSWVAGGNNEQFF.

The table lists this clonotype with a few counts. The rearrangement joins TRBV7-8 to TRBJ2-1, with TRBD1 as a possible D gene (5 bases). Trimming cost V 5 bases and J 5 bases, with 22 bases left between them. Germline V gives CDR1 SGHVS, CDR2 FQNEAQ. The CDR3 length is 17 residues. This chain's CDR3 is CASSERAGHPLNNEQFF. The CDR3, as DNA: TGTGCCAGCAGCGAGCGAGCAGGGCATCCTTTAAACAATGAGCAGTTCTTC. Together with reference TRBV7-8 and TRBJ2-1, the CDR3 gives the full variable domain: GAGVSQSPRYKVAKRGQDVALRCDPISGHVSLFWYQQALGQGPEFLTYFQNEAQLDKSGLPSDRFFAERPEGSVSTLKIQRTQQEDSAVYLCASSERAGHPLNNEQFFGPGTRLTVL.

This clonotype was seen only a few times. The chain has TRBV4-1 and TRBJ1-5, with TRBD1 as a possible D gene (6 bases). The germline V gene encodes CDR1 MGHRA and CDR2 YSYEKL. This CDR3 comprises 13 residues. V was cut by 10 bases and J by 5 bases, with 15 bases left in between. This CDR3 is CATSDGGHQPQHF. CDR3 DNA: TGCGCCACCTCCGACGGGGGGCATCAGCCCCAGCATTTT.

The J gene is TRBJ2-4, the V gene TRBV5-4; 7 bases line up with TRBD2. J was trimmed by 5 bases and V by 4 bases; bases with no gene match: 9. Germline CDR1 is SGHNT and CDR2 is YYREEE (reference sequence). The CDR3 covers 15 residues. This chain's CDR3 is CASSHKSGVENIQYF. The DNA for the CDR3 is TGTGCCAGCAGCCACAAAAGCGGGGTAGAAAACATTCAGTACTTC.

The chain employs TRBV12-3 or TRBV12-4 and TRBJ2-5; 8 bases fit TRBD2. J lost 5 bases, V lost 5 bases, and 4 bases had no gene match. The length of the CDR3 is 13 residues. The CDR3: CASSLGGAETQYF. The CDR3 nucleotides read TGTGCCAGCAGTCTCGGGGGGGCGGAGACCCAGTACTTC.

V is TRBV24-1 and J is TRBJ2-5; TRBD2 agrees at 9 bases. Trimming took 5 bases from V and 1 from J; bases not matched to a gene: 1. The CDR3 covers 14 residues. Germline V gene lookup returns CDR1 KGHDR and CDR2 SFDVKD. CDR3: CATSGLAVQETQYF. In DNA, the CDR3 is TGTGCCACCAGTGGACTAGCGGTCCAAGAGACCCAGTACTTC.

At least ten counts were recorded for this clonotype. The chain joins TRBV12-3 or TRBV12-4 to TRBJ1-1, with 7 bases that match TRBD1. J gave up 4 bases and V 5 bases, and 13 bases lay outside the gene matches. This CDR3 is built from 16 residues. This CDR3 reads CASSPPRQGGSTEAFF. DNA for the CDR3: TGTGCCAGCAGTCCACCCAGACAGGGCGGTAGCACTGAAGCTTTCTTT.

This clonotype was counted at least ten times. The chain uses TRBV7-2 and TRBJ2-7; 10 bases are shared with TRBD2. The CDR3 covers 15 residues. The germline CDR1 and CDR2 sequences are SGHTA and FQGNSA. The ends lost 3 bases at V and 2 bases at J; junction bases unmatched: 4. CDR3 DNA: TGTGCCAGCAGCTTGAATCTAGCGGGAGCCTACGAGCAGTACTTC. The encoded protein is CASSLNLAGAYEQYF.

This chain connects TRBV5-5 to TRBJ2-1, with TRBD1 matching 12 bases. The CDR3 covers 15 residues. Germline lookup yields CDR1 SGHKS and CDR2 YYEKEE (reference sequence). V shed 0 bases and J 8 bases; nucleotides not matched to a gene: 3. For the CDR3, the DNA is TGTGCCAGCAGCTTGGAGGGGACAGGGGGCGATGAGCAGTTCTTC. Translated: CASSLEGTGGDEQFF.

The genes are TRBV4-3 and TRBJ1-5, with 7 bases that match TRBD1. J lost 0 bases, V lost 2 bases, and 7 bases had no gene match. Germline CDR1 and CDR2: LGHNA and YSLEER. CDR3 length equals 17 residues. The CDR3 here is CASSQRTGQDSNQPQHF. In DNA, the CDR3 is TGCGCCAGCAGCCAACGGACAGGCCAAGATAGCAATCAGCCCCAGCATTTT.

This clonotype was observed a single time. The CDR3 here is CASTPLLGANPYNSPLHF. DNA for the CDR3: TGTGCCAGCACCCCCCTCTTGGGGGCGAATCCCTATAATTCACCCCTCCACTTT. This sequence joins TRBV7-2 and TRBJ1-6; a possible D gene is TRBD1 (6 bases). From germline, CDR1 is SGHTA and CDR2 FQGNSA. The CDR3 loop spans 18 amino acids. Trimming pared 7 bases from V and 2 bases from J, leaving 21 bases between.

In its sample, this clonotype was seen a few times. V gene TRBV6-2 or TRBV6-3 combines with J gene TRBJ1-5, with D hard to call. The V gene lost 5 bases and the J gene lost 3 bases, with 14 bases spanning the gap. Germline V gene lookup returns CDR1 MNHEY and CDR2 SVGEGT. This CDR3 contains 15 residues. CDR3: CASSRTDGFNQPQHF. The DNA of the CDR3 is TGTGCCAGCAGTCGAACAGACGGATTCAATCAGCCCCAGCATTTT.